Shown below are 30 T cell receptor beta chains from a single sample sequenced in a study of identical twins. In TCRdb, the 5' RACE reads were re-called with MiXCR into one record per CDR3 protein. Of fewer than 500,000 distinct CDR3 sequences listed, 13% to 15% are singletons. The data were also submitted as part of a second study, on yellow fever vaccine responses in identical twins.

Sequencing used CD4+ T cells sorted from blood. These receptors came from a young woman in good health.

The chain has TRBV29-1 and TRBJ1-1; D is ambiguous. The germline V gene has CDR1 SQVTM and CDR2 ANQGSEA. The CDR3 runs 14 residues. The V gene lost 4 bases and the J gene lost 1 base, with 13 bases spanning the gap. In DNA form, the CDR3 reads TGCAGCGTTGCCCCTTATGACGCGAACACTGAAGCTTTCTTT. Amino acid sequence: CSVAPYDANTEAFF.

This clonotype came up many times. This chain's CDR3 is CSVHRQGLETQYF. Here the CDR3 DNA reads TGCAGTGTCCACCGACAGGGGTTAGAGACCCAGTACTTC. The chain carries TRBV20-1 and TRBJ2-5; TRBD1 matches 8 bases. V was clipped by 7 bases and J by 4 bases; unmatched bases: 8. Germline-derived CDR1 and CDR2 are DFQATT and SNEGSKA (reference sequence). The CDR3 loop spans 13 amino acids.

The chain carries TRBV20-1 and TRBJ2-2; 8 nucleotides agree with TRBD2. V was pared by 5 bases and J by 3 bases, with 8 bases of the junction left unmatched. Germline V gene data show CDR1 as DFQATT and CDR2 as SNEGSKA (reference sequence). CDR3 length: 15 amino acids. CDR3 in amino acids: CSAPGGGSHTGELFF. CDR3 DNA sequence: TGCAGTGCTCCGGGCGGGGGGTCCCACACCGGGGAGCTGTTTTTT.

The rearrangement links TRBV20-1 to TRBJ1-2; D is ambiguous. V lost 0 bases, J lost 5 bases, and 10 bases lay in between. Germline CDR1 is DFQATT and CDR2 is SNEGSKA (reference sequence). This CDR3 is built from 13 residues. CDR3 bases: TGCAGTGCTAGAGAGGTCAGAACTTATGGCTACACCTTC. Translating it yields CSAREVRTYGYTF.

This clonotype has a handful of counts. V and J are TRBV4-3 and TRBJ2-1; TRBD2 agrees at 12 bases. Germline V lookup: CDR1 LGHNA, CDR2 YSLEER. V shed 4 bases, J shed 3 bases, and the junction held 7 bases outside the gene matches. The CDR3 has 17 residues. The CDR3 DNA reads as TGCGCCAGCAGCCTCCGACTAGCGGGAGCGAACTACAATGAGCAGTTCTTC. Encoded protein: CASSLRLAGANYNEQFF.

J is TRBJ2-3 and V is TRBV20-1, with 10 bases that match TRBD1. This CDR3 has 15 residues. V was pared by 5 bases and J by 0 bases, with 5 bases of the junction left unmatched. Germline CDR1 and CDR2: DFQATT and SNEGSKA (reference sequence). CDR3 protein: CSARPGQGSTDTQYF. CDR3 in DNA: TGCAGTGCTCGCCCGGGACAGGGGAGCACAGATACGCAGTATTTT.

This rearrangement joins TRBV7-2 to TRBJ2-3, with TRBD2 identical over 12 bases. Germline CDR1 reads SGHTA; CDR2 reads FQGNSA. The V segment lost 5 bases and the J segment 5 bases; nucleotides outside the gene matches: 11. The CDR3 runs 17 residues. As DNA, the CDR3 is TGTGCCAGCAGCGTAACTAGCGGGGGGCTCGGGCGAGATACGCAGTATTTT. It yields the protein CASSVTSGGLGRDTQYF.

This clonotype was picked up a small number of times. The CDR3 sequence: CSASTGSGNTIYF. CDR3 DNA sequence: TGCAGTGCTTCGACAGGCTCTGGAAACACCATATATTTT. This chain connects TRBV20-1 to TRBJ1-3, with D possibly TRBD1 on 6 matching bases. The CDR3 spans 13 residues. V lost 5 bases, J lost 0 bases, and 8 bases lay in between. Germline assignment: CDR1 DFQATT and CDR2 SNEGSKA (reference sequence).

A few counts support this clonotype. V and J are TRBV11-2 and TRBJ1-1, with D unresolved. V was pared by 2 bases and J by 0 bases, with 10 bases between. The CDR3 is 15 amino acids. Looked up from germline, CDR1 is SGHAT and CDR2 is FQNNGV. CDR3 residues: CASSLLRQMNTEAFF. Here the CDR3 DNA reads TGTGCCAGCAGCTTACTTCGGCAGATGAACACTGAAGCTTTCTTT.

There are a few counts of this clonotype. The chain is built from TRBV5-6 and TRBJ2-1, with no clear D. The CDR3 spans 13 residues. Germline CDR1 and CDR2: SGHDT and YYEEEE. V was trimmed by 1 base and J by 6 bases, leaving 8 bases between them. The CDR3 reads CASSLRLPNEQFF. In DNA form, the CDR3 reads TGTGCCAGCAGCTTGAGACTCCCCAATGAGCAGTTCTTC. Variable domain in full (rest from reference TRBV5-6 and TRBJ2-1): DAGVTQSPTHLIKTRGQQVTLRCSPKSGHDTVSWYQQALGQGPQFIFQYYEEEERQRGNFPDRFSGHQFPNYSSELNVNALLLGDSALYLCASSLRLPNEQFFGPGTRLTVL.

This chain connects TRBV28 to TRBJ2-4; TRBD2 agrees at 7 bases. This CDR3 comprises 13 residues. V lost 1 base to trimming and J lost 8 bases; unmatched junction nucleotides: 2. The germline CDR1 and CDR2 sequences are MDHEN and SYDVKM. This CDR3 reads CASSLSGRDIQYF. CDR3 bases: TGTGCCAGCAGTTTATCAGGGAGGGACATTCAGTACTTC.

This clonotype was detected only a few times. The CDR3 here is CSAVPGLAYETQYF. CDR3 in DNA: TGCAGTGCCGTGCCGGGACTAGCGTACGAGACCCAGTACTTC. The V and J genes are TRBV20-1 and TRBJ2-5, with TRBD2 identical over 10 bases. After removal of 6 bases from V and 5 bases from J, the junction contained 9 bases not matched to a gene. CDR3 length: 14 residues. Per germline, CDR1 DFQATT and CDR2 SNEGSKA (reference sequence).

The CDR3 spells CASSNPSGQDTGELFF. The DNA of the CDR3 is TGTGCCAGCAGTAACCCATCCGGACAGGACACCGGGGAGCTGTTTTTT. The chain recombines TRBV6-2 or TRBV6-3 with TRBJ2-2; 7 bases match TRBD1. Per the germline V gene, CDR1 is MNHEY and CDR2 is SVGEGT. There are 16 residues in the CDR3. The trim removed 5 bases at V and 3 bases at J, leaving 9 bases unmatched.

This clonotype was detected only a few times. The V gene is TRBV12-3 or TRBV12-4, the J gene TRBJ2-4, with a weak D call TRBD1 (6 bases). CDR3 length equals 15 residues. V was cut by 5 bases and J by 6 bases, with 17 bases left in between. The CDR3 DNA reads as TGTGCCAGCAGTCAAGGAGTGGTACAGGGAAACATTCAGTACTTC. Amino acid sequence: CASSQGVVQGNIQYF.

The chain links TRBV4-2 to TRBJ2-3; 10 bases align to TRBD2. The ends lost 0 bases at V and 5 bases at J; junction bases unmatched: 8. Germline V gives CDR1 LGHNA, CDR2 YNFKEQ. This CDR3 is 17 amino acids long. CDR3 loop: CASSQDTLAGAGDTQYF. In DNA, the CDR3 is TGTGCCAGCAGCCAAGATACGCTAGCGGGGGCGGGAGATACGCAGTATTTT.

This clonotype was detected only a few times. The rearrangement links TRBV6-1 to TRBJ2-6, with 12 bases identical to TRBD1. Germline-derived CDR1 and CDR2 are MNHNS and SASEGT. The CDR3 has 19 residues. J lost 0 bases, V lost 7 bases, and 10 bases had no gene match. The CDR3 region is CASTPTRDRGRSGANVLTF. DNA for the CDR3: TGTGCCAGCACCCCAACCCGGGACAGGGGGCGCTCTGGGGCCAACGTCCTGACTTTC.

The rearrangement links TRBV27 to TRBJ2-1; TRBD2 agrees at 7 bases. V shed 2 bases, J shed 4 bases, and the junction held 11 bases outside the gene matches. CDR3 length: 17 residues. CDR1 MNHEY and CDR2 SMNVEV come from the germline V gene (reference sequence). DNA for the CDR3: TGTGCCAGCAGTTTAGTTACTAGCGTCACCCTATACAATGAGCAGTTCTTC. Protein sequence: CASSLVTSVTLYNEQFF.

The chain uses TRBV4-1 and TRBJ2-7; D not resolved. This CDR3 has 15 amino acids. From germline, CDR1 is MGHRA and CDR2 YSYEKL. V lost 1 base and J lost 3, with 13 bases in between. CDR3 DNA: TGCGCCAGCAGCCAAGCCGTATATTCTTTCTACGAGCAGTACTTC. Encoded protein: CASSQAVYSFYEQYF.

This clonotype was seen repeatedly, ten times or more. This chain links TRBV6-1 with TRBJ2-2; TRBD1 might be the D (6 bases). Germline CDR1 MNHNS, CDR2 SASEGT. This CDR3 has 14 amino acids. The V end was cut by 7 bases, the J end by 6 bases, with 15 bases between. DNA of the CDR3: TGTGCCAGCAAACAGGGCGTATCTGCCGGGGAGCTGTTTTTT. Its protein is CASKQGVSAGELFF.

This clonotype was observed a few times. V gene TRBV7-9 combines with J gene TRBJ1-1; TRBD1 agrees at 8 bases. With V trimmed by 5 bases and J by 4 bases, 12 bases remained unmatched. Germline V CDR1 and CDR2: SEHNR, FQNEAQ (reference sequence). This CDR3 has 16 amino acids. CDR3 sequence reads: CASSPQVGTGSTEAFF. The CDR3 DNA follows: TGTGCCAGCAGCCCACAGGTGGGGACAGGTTCCACTGAAGCTTTCTTT.

This clonotype has at least ten counts. The rearrangement links TRBV5-1 to TRBJ1-1; 8 bases map to TRBD1. CDR3 length: 15 amino acids. Trimming cost V 4 bases and J 1 base; bases outside gene matches: 6. Germline lookup yields CDR1 SGHRS and CDR2 YFSETQ. The CDR3 sequence: CASSGTGTGNTEAFF. The CDR3 DNA reads as TGCGCCAGCAGCGGAACTGGGACAGGGAACACTGAAGCTTTCTTT.

V and J are TRBV12-5 and TRBJ2-3, with D tentatively TRBD2 (5 bases). CDR1 and CDR2 (germline): LGHNT, FRNRAP. Trimming cost V 7 bases and J 2 bases, with 13 bases left between them. The CDR3 runs to 14 residues. The CDR3 sequence: CASAVERYTDTQYF. DNA of the CDR3: TGTGCTAGTGCCGTGGAGCGGTACACAGATACGCAGTATTTT.

This clonotype was counted many times. The chain joins TRBV29-1 to TRBJ2-1, with D uncertain. The V gene's germline CDR1 is SQVTM and CDR2 ANQGSEA. The CDR3 spans 10 residues. V was trimmed by 2 bases and J by 8 bases, leaving 4 bases between them. CDR3 sequence reads: CSVERYEQFF. The CDR3, as DNA: TGCAGCGTTGAAAGATATGAGCAGTTCTTC.

This clonotype was observed at least ten times. This chain uses TRBV12-3 or TRBV12-4 with TRBJ2-3, with 10 bases aligning to TRBD2. J was trimmed by 3 bases and V by 6 bases; bases with no gene match: 6. The CDR3 has 15 residues. The CDR3 sequence is CASRDSGGSTDTQYF. The CDR3 nucleotides read TGTGCCAGCAGGGATAGCGGGGGGTCTACAGATACGCAGTATTTT.

The chain is built from TRBV28 and TRBJ2-3; the match to TRBD1 covers 7 bases. CDR1 and CDR2 (germline): MDHEN, SYDVKM. The CDR3 contains 17 residues. V shed 1 base, J shed 1 base, and the junction held 8 bases outside the gene matches. CDR3 residues: CASSLLQGHQGTDTQYF. CDR3 DNA: TGTGCCAGCAGTTTATTACAGGGGCACCAGGGCACAGATACGCAGTATTTT.

This clonotype came up a few times. The chain uses TRBV5-1 and TRBJ2-2, with 11 positions matching TRBD1. The CDR3 length is 15 residues. Trimming cost V 4 bases and J 6 bases; bases outside gene matches: 5. Germline CDR1 reads SGHRS; CDR2 reads YFSETQ. For the CDR3, the DNA is TGCGCCAGCAGCCCCGGGGACAGGGGGTCCGGGGAGCTGTTTTTT. It translates to CASSPGDRGSGELFF. Filled out from reference TRBV5-1 and TRBJ2-2, the complete variable domain reads KAGVTQTPRYLIKTRGQQVTLSCSPISGHRSVSWYQQTPGQGLQFLFEYFSETQRNKGNFPGRFSGRQFSNSRSEMNVSTLELGDSALYLCASSPGDRGSGELFFGEGSRLTVL.

There are many counts of this clonotype. This chain connects TRBV21-1 to TRBJ2-1. TRBV21-1 is flagged as a pseudogene. The CDR3 runs to 17 residues. The CDR3 loop is CASTSYLLILAYNEQFF. The DNA of the CDR3 is TGTGCCAGCACCTCTTATCTCCTTATCCTAGCCTACAATGAGCAGTTCTTC.

This clonotype came up a few times. This rearrangement joins TRBV7-8 to TRBJ2-1, with D possibly being TRBD2 (5 bases). This CDR3 region has 14 residues. Trimming removed 5 bases at V and 8 bases at J, with 16 bases between. CDR1 and CDR2 from the germline V gene are SGHVS and FQNEAQ. For the CDR3, the DNA is TGTGCCAGCAGCCCCCACGGTAAGAGGGATGAGCAGTTCTTC. Translated: CASSPHGKRDEQFF.

The chain is built from TRBV5-6 and TRBJ2-7; 10 positions match TRBD2. CDR1 SGHDT and CDR2 YYEEEE come from the germline V gene. V shed 4 bases and J 2 bases; nucleotides not matched to a gene: 12. The CDR3 is made up of 17 amino acids. CDR3 region: CASSGTLWTSGTYEQYF. In DNA form, the CDR3 reads TGTGCCAGCAGCGGGACACTTTGGACTAGCGGTACCTACGAGCAGTACTTC.

This clonotype was detected a few times. CDR3 protein: CSARKGQNNSPLHF. CDR3 nucleotides: TGCAGTGCTAGAAAGGGACAGAATAATTCACCCCTCCACTTT. This chain connects TRBV20-1 to TRBJ1-6, with 7 bases identical to TRBD1. CDR1 and CDR2 from the germline V gene are DFQATT and SNEGSKA (reference sequence). V was pared by 2 bases and J by 5 bases, with 3 bases of the junction left unmatched. CDR3 length equals 14 residues.